The 23 T cell receptor beta chains listed next were all sequenced from one sample in a study of shared clonotypes between healthy human individuals. Some clones are missing from TCRdb's copy, which holds only in-frame ones; the method was immunoSEQ multiplex PCR. In the table there are approximately 980,000 clones, less than 85% of which are singletons. Sequencing used memory CD4+ T cells sorted from blood. Subset in this sample: CD45RA-negative fraction. The receptors originated from a man in his late teens or twenties in good health.

This chain links TRBV4-1 with TRBJ2-5; 8 positions match TRBD1. The trim removed 6 bases at V and 1 base at J, leaving 1 base unmatched. The germline gives CDR1 MGHRA, CDR2 YSYEKL. This CDR3 has 13 residues. CDR3: CASRGTGQETQYF. CDR3 coding DNA: TGCGCCAGCAGGGGGACAGGCCAAGAGACCCAGTACTTC.

The chain recombines TRBV11-2 with TRBJ2-5, with D possibly matching TRBD1 (5 bases). Germline V lookup: CDR1 SGHAT, CDR2 FQNNGV. This CDR3 has 13 residues. With 2 bases removed from V and 5 bases from J, the gap between germline ends came to 9 bases. CDR3 sequence: CASSLHRSETQYF. CDR3 coding DNA: TGTGCCAGCAGCTTACACAGGTCGGAGACCCAGTACTTC.

Turning to this clone: Other DNA sequences in this specimen translate into the identical CDR3. J is TRBJ2-7 and V is TRBV7-8; no clear D gene. V gave up 5 bases and J gave up 7 bases, with 12 bases separating them. In germline, CDR1 is SGHVS, CDR2 FQNEAQ. The CDR3 runs 12 residues. In DNA, the CDR3 is TGTGCCAGCAGCCCAGTCACTGGGGAGCAGTACTTC. It is translated as CASSPVTGEQYF.

The chain carries TRBV4-1 and TRBJ2-1; possibly TRBD1 or TRBD2 for D (5 bases each). V was cut by 6 bases and J by 9 bases, with 6 bases left in between. The CDR3 loop spans 10 amino acids. Germline V gene data show CDR1 as MGHRA and CDR2 as YSYEKL. The CDR3 DNA is TGCGCCAGCAGTGGGGGTGAGCAGTTCTTC. Its protein product is CASSGGEQFF.

The chain combines TRBV28 with TRBJ1-1, with unresolved D. The CDR3 length is 14 residues. Trimming shortened V by 6 bases and J by 3 bases, and 14 bases separated the two germline ends. Looked up from germline, CDR1 is MDHEN and CDR2 is SYDVKM. CDR3 nucleotide sequence: TGTGCCAGCAGAAACGGAGGGTCGGACACTGAAGCTTTCTTT. This gives the protein CASRNGGSDTEAFF.

The V gene is TRBV6-6, the J gene TRBJ2-7; possible D gene TRBD2, 5 bases. Germline loops: CDR1 MNHNY, CDR2 SVGAGI (reference sequence). Trimming stripped 0 bases from V and 7 bases from J, with 13 bases between. This CDR3 has 14 residues. Written as DNA, the CDR3 is TGTGCCAGCAGTTACTCCCTCTACTCGGGGGAGCAGTACTTC. It is translated as CASSYSLYSGEQYF.

In this sample, this clone turned up once. The chain has TRBV6-4 and TRBJ1-2; 11 bases match TRBD1. The V gene's germline CDR1 is MRHNA and CDR2 SNTAGT. CDR3 length: 17 residues. The J segment lost 8 bases and the V segment lost 7 bases, leaving 18 bases of the junction unmatched. CDR3 region: CASTPSGSWTGGQGYTF. The CDR3 coding sequence is TGTGCCAGCACCCCCTCTGGGTCGTGGACAGGGGGCCAGGGCTACACCTTC.

This clone is a singleton in its sample. The CDR3 reads CASSPGAGGTYEQYF. In DNA form, the CDR3 reads TGTGCCAGCAGCCCAGGGGCAGGGGGTACCTACGAGCAGTACTTC. This chain uses TRBV7-9 with TRBJ2-7; 7 bases line up with TRBD1. Germline CDR1 SEHNR, CDR2 FQNEAQ (reference sequence). Trimming cost V 5 bases and J 2 bases; bases outside gene matches: 9. This CDR3 has 15 residues.

The chain employs TRBV18 and TRBJ2-7, with 9 positions matching TRBD1. The CDR3 covers 15 residues. Germline CDR1 is KGHSH and CDR2 is LQKENI. J was trimmed by 1 base and V by 3 bases; bases with no gene match: 4. The CDR3 spells CASSPPGTGSYEQYF. CDR3 DNA sequence: TGTGCCAGCTCACCTCCTGGGACAGGGTCCTACGAGCAGTACTTC.

This clone showed up just once. The chain couples TRBV19 to TRBJ2-5; a possible D gene is TRBD2 (6 bases). Trimming took 6 bases from V and 3 from J, leaving 14 bases between them. The CDR3 is 14 residues long. Germline V lookup: CDR1 LNHDA, CDR2 SQIVND (reference sequence). In nucleotides, the CDR3 is TGTGCCAGTAGCACCCTAGCGTCGGAAGAGACCCAGTACTTC. Residues: CASSTLASEETQYF.

The chain couples TRBV7-2 to TRBJ1-3; unclear D gene. Germline V gene data show CDR1 as SGHTA and CDR2 as FQGNSA. Trimming pared 5 bases from V and 4 bases from J, leaving 27 bases between. This CDR3 has 19 amino acids. DNA for the CDR3: TGTGCCAGCAGCCCCTCCCCCGGCGGGTCTCTCAGTCCGGGAAACACCATATATTTT. Translating it yields CASSPSPGGSLSPGNTIYF.

The genes are TRBV30 and TRBJ2-7, with TRBD2 matching 8 bases. Trimming removed 3 bases from V and 7 bases from J; junction bases left unmatched: 11. Germline V gives CDR1 GTSNPN, CDR2 SVGIG (reference sequence). There are 14 residues in the CDR3. CDR3 loop: CAWSVAGSPLEQYF. CDR3 DNA sequence: TGTGCCTGGAGCGTAGCGGGGTCCCCCTTGGAGCAGTACTTC.

This clone was seen only a few times. This chain connects TRBV2 to TRBJ1-2; weak D call: TRBD1 (6 bases). The germline V gene has CDR1 SNHLY and CDR2 FYNNEI. V gave up 6 bases and J gave up 7 bases, with 24 bases separating them. CDR3 size: 16 residues. CDR3 sequence: CASSKGGDSASGGYTF. CDR3 DNA sequence: TGTGCCAGCAGCAAAGGGGGGGACTCCGCATCGGGTGGCTACACCTTC.

The chain combines TRBV18 with TRBJ1-6; 9 bases fit TRBD1. The CDR3 has 18 residues. Germline values: CDR1 KGHSH, CDR2 LQKENI. After removal of 3 bases from V and 3 bases from J, the junction contained 9 bases not matched to a gene. CDR3 sequence: CASSPGTGTPFYNSPLHF. As DNA, the CDR3 is TGTGCCAGCTCACCCGGGACAGGGACTCCGTTCTATAATTCACCCCTCCACTTT.

The rearrangement links TRBV10-3 to TRBJ1-5; D might be TRBD1 (6 bases). V lost 0 bases to trimming and J lost 0 bases, with 9 bases between them. The CDR3 spans 16 residues. CDR1 and CDR2 (germline): ENHRY, SYGVKD. The CDR3 protein is CAISESGTNSNQPQHF. The CDR3 nucleotides are TGTGCCATCAGTGAGTCCGGGACAAATAGCAATCAGCCCCAGCATTTT.

The gene calls are TRBV14 and TRBJ2-1; 9 nucleotides agree with TRBD2. Trimming at V came to 1 base and at J to 15 bases, leaving 7 bases not matched to a gene. In germline, CDR1 is SGHDN, CDR2 FVKESK. The CDR3 contains 13 residues. The CDR3 DNA reads TGTGCCAGCAGCCAAGCTAGCGGGGCCAGGTCGTTCTTC. The encoded protein is CASSQASGARSFF.

The chain uses TRBV7-9 and TRBJ2-1, with TRBD1 identical over 8 bases. The CDR3 covers 15 residues. The V segment lost 0 bases and the J segment 8 bases; nucleotides outside the gene matches: 6. The germline CDR1 and CDR2 sequences are SEHNR and FQNEAQ (reference sequence). The CDR3 is CASSLAWTGTYEQFF. The CDR3 DNA reads TGTGCCAGCAGCTTAGCCTGGACAGGGACTTATGAGCAGTTCTTC.

The chain recombines TRBV11-2 with TRBJ2-1, with D tentatively TRBD1 (6 bases). With 3 bases removed from V and 10 bases from J, the gap between germline ends came to 10 bases. The CDR3 runs to 12 residues. CDR1 and CDR2 from the germline V gene are SGHAT and FQNNGV. The chain's CDR3 is CASSFTQGEQFF. The CDR3 nucleotides read TGTGCCAGCAGCTTTACTCAGGGGGAGCAGTTCTTC.

This chain joins TRBV7-8 and TRBJ2-5; possible D gene TRBD2, 5 bases. Deletions cut 5 bases from V and 5 bases from J, with 15 bases between. CDR1 and CDR2 from the germline V gene are SGHVS and FQNEAQ. The CDR3 has 14 amino acids. CDR3: CASSLGRGWETQYF. The CDR3, as DNA: TGTGCCAGCAGCCTCGGACGGGGTTGGGAGACCCAGTACTTC.

The chain uses TRBV10-2 and TRBJ1-1; a possible D gene is TRBD1 (5 bases). The germline V and J ends were trimmed by 4 bases and 6 bases, with 12 bases remaining between them. Germline assignment: CDR1 WSHSY and CDR2 SAAADI. This CDR3 spans 13 amino acids. For the CDR3, the DNA is TGCGCCAGCAGTGTGGGACGGGGGGCTGAAGCTTTCTTT. As protein: CASSVGRGAEAFF.

About this clone: Other DNA sequences in this specimen translate into the identical CDR3. The rearrangement uses TRBV9 and TRBJ1-5, with TRBD1 identical over 9 bases. Losses at the gene ends were 3 bases for V and 4 bases for J; bases not matched to a gene: 2. CDR3 length equals 14 residues. Germline CDR1 is SGDLS and CDR2 is YYNGEE. The CDR3 loop reads CASSATGGNQPQHF. In DNA, the CDR3 is TGTGCCAGCAGCGCGACAGGGGGGAATCAGCCCCAGCATTTT.

This clone was picked up a small number of times. V gene TRBV5-1 combines with J gene TRBJ2-7; D is unresolved. The germline gives CDR1 SGHRS, CDR2 YFSETQ. V gave up 0 bases and J gave up 0 bases, with 4 bases separating them. This CDR3 has 13 amino acids. The chain's CDR3 is CASSLVHSYEQYF. CDR3 sequence (DNA): TGCGCCAGCAGCTTGGTACACTCCTACGAGCAGTACTTC.

This sequence joins TRBV6-1 and TRBJ2-5; the match to TRBD2 covers 8 bases. The CDR3 contains 15 residues. J lost 2 bases, V lost 7 bases, and 9 bases had no gene match. CDR1 MNHNS and CDR2 SASEGT come from the germline V gene. CDR3 nucleotide sequence: TGTGCCAGCATTGCGGGACTAGTGGGTCAAGAGACCCAGTACTTC. Its translation is CASIAGLVGQETQYF.